This T cell receptor (beta chain) emerged from a study of fetal regulatory T cell absence and autoimmunity. Study conclusions and caveats: Antigen-driven pancreatic autoimmunity before birth in IPEX was inferred from oligoclonal enrichment. Compared with cord blood, pancreas showed oligoclonal TCR enrichment, some clones over 80-fold. TRB gene family usage was broadly similar in cord blood and pancreas.

The survey-level immunoSEQ assay was used. This table comes from immunoSEQ multiplex PCR, and its TCRdb copy is limited to in-frame clones, with some not included. The table shows 95,000 to 100,000 clones, with 72% occurring only once. The V gene's germline CDR1 is SGHRS and CDR2 YFSETQ. V shed 4 bases, J shed 3 bases, and the junction held 2 bases outside the gene matches. The CDR3 is made up of 16 amino acids. This clone appeared a few times. Its antigen is currently unknown. Sequencing was done on a sample of pancreas tissue. This chain uses TRBV5-1 with TRBJ2-2; 14 bases are a match to TRBD2. The source of this sequence is a male donor with IPEX syndrome. CDR3 in amino acids: CASSKTSGRDTGELFF. In DNA, the CDR3 is TGCGCCAGCAGCAAGACTAGCGGGAGGGACACCGGGGAGCTGTTTTTT. Filled out from reference TRBV5-1 and TRBJ2-2, the complete variable domain reads KAGVTQTPRYLIKTRGQQVTLSCSPISGHRSVSWYQQTPGQGLQFLFEYFSETQRNKGNFPGRFSGRQFSNSRSEMNVSTLELGDSALYLCASSKTSGRDTGELFFGEGSRLTVL.